The sequence of this T cell receptor beta chain was determined in a study of control samples from healthy donors and cancer patients. J was trimmed by 7 bases and V by 5 bases; bases with no gene match: 10. The CDR3 runs 15 residues. Germline lookup yields CDR1 WSHSY and CDR2 SAAADI. Here immunoSEQ multiplex PCR was the method, and the copy in TCRdb shows in-frame clones only, minus some. The table includes approximately 94,000 clones, around 84% detected once. The chain links TRBV10-2 to TRBJ1-4; 7 positions match TRBD1. The sample was PBMCs. This clonotype was obtained from a man aged 70-80 years with lung cancer. The CDR3: CASSLTGTESEKLFF. As DNA, the CDR3 is TGCGCCAGCAGTCTTACCGGGACAGAGTCTGAAAAACTGTTTTTT.